This T cell receptor (beta chain) was identified during a study of identical twins (dated by TCRdb to 2016 to 2018). For the study in its entirety: To test whether fetal clonotypes persist, the study used deep sequencing on TCR alpha and beta repertoires from monozygotic twins, unrelated adults of various ages, and cord blood. To rule out contamination, replicate twin experiments were performed at different times with different library preparation protocols. Beyond this particular receptor, the publication reports: Because the same donors could not be followed over many years, the conclusions relied on cross-sectional statistical analysis. In monozygotic twins, out-of-frame TCR alpha sharing was systematically underestimated by recombination models, although the models agreed with sharing between unrelated individuals. Abundant cord blood beta clonotypes had fewer insertions, young adult naive repertoires showed a similar but weaker trend, and memory repertoires showed no such trend. A weaker excess of twin sharing was found in beta out-of-frame sequences because the signal-to-noise ratio was lowered by fewer shared sequences. Compared with coincidental sharing between unrelated individuals, out-of-frame TCR alpha sequences shared between twins had an excess of sequences with low generation probability. Zero-insertion analyses could be partly confounded by invariant T cells such as MAIT and iNKT, although diverse VJ usage argued against such confounding for most clonotypes.

Notes on this clonotype: The antigen this receptor binds is unknown. Base qualities were left out, and no much larger clone turns up one base away.

Libraries were made using 5' RACE. These reads were obtained on an Illumina HiSeq 2000. A universal primer binding site was introduced by template switching, and a unique molecular identifier was present in the final cDNA, enabling accurate counting of TCR cDNA molecules. First-strand cDNA for TCR alpha and beta chains was synthesized from specific primers in the conserved constant-segment region. To control for contamination, every cDNA library was double barcoded, receiving both a SMART-Mk sample barcode and Illumina barcodes. TruSeq adapter sequences along with Illumina sample barcodes were introduced in two successive PCR steps. Sequencing of the TCR alpha and beta cDNA libraries was done on the Illumina HiSeq platform using custom primers. Per the original workflow: MiGEC was used to process raw reads and extract unique molecular identifiers, and MiXCR was used to find CDR3 positions. For each individual, recombination models were inferred using an EM algorithm with the repgenHMM and IGoR tools. The tcR package in R was used for shared clonotype analysis, with sharing normalized by the product of cloneset sizes. To study raw recombination free of thymic and clonal selection effects, out-of-frame nonproductive sequences were analyzed. TCRdb reanalyzed the raw reads on its own, using fastp at Q25 for trimming and MiXCR for clone calling, and kept in-frame beta chains. Rows are unified per CDR3 protein, each entry keeping the most common DNA and genes. The V and J calls come from TCRdb's annotation, not from the publication. Here the sample has approximately 690,000 distinct CDR3 sequences; less than 7% occur a single time. The ten top clones hold approximately 1.6% of the sample.

Every donor was a healthy Caucasian. The study also sequenced three unrelated non-twin adults: a male aged 18 to 30, a male aged 50 to 60 and a female aged 50 to 60. Miltenyi CD45RO+ enrichment and human naive T-cell isolation kits were used to isolate memory (CD45RO+) and naive T cells from PBMC. V is pared back by 7 bases and J by 7 bases, with 17 bases lying between the germline termini. The CDR3 runs 15 residues from the cysteine to the phenylalanine. The read is trimmed to its CDR3 DNA, 45 bases read in frame from base 1. CDR1 and CDR2, looked up from the germline V gene, are MGHDK and SYGVNS. Sequencing was done on a sample of naive T cells sorted from blood. The sample's cell subset or site, from its label and the paper: cells isolated with a human naive T-cell isolation kit. This TCR came from a man aged 18 to 30 in good health. The V and J genes are TRBV25-1 and TRBJ1-6; the D gene lacks a confident call. The CDR3 protein is CASTLGTEGNSPLHF. The nucleotides read TGTGCCAGCACTCTGGGAACCGAAGGAAATTCACCCCTCCACTTT.